The present entry profiles one T cell receptor beta chain with its context. This record comes from a study of cytomegalovirus exposure and HLA in healthy donors. The CDR3 length is 16 residues. Germline lookup yields CDR1 LNHDA and CDR2 SQIVND (reference sequence). The ends lost 5 bases at V and 7 bases at J; junction bases unmatched: 13. Use of 60 Vbeta and 13 Jbeta primers characterized the PCR. TCRdb keeps only in-frame clones here, not all; method: immunoSEQ multiplex PCR. This table has under 150,000 clones, over 8% appearing once. The sequence came from a male donor in good health and CMV-seronegative. Source material: PBMCs. V gene TRBV19 combines with J gene TRBJ1-5; 8 bases map to TRBD1. The CDR3 DNA reads as TGTGCCAGTAGTGCCGGACAGGGCGCGGGGTCACAGCCCCAGCATTTT. Translating it yields CASSAGQGAGSQPQHF. Looking up the rest from reference TRBV19 and TRBJ1-5 gives the full variable domain: DGGITQSPKYLFRKEGQNVTLSCEQNLNHDAMYWYRQDPGQGLRLIYYSQIVNDFQKGDIAEGYSVSREKKESFPLTVTSAQKNPTAFYLCASSAGQGAGSQPQHFGDGTRLSIL.